Listed below are T cell receptor beta chains from one sample, sequenced in a study of OX40 agonist ivuxolimab in advanced cancers. Clones were read by immunoSEQ multiplex PCR, and TCRdb kept only the in-frame ones, dropping some. Of 48,000 or so clones in the sample, roughly 81% were seen once. Sequencing used CD4+ or CD8+ T cells sorted from blood, obtained in a trial of the OX40 agonist ivuxolimab. Receptor source: an adult with an advanced solid tumor such as melanoma, head and neck, liver or kidney cancer. CDR3s include the opening cysteine and the closing phenylalanine or tryptophan. Each record gives: D gene, V gene, clone size, J gene, CDR3 DNA, CDR3 protein. D genes are given only for firm matches. Size is omitted from some rows. Given values are once, few, many or a class for expanded clones.

d_gene: TRBD1; v_gene: TRBV7-9; abundance: medium-sized; j_gene: TRBJ2-7; CDR3nt: TGTGCCAGCAGCTTAGACGGGGACAGGGGCCACGAGCAGTACTTC; CDR3aa: CASSLDGDRGHEQYF
d_gene: -; v_gene: TRBV19; abundance: -; j_gene: TRBJ1-1; CDR3nt: TGTGCCAGTAGTAAGCTGCAGGGAATGACTGAAGCTTTCTTT; CDR3aa: CASSKLQGMTEAFF
d_gene: -; v_gene: TRBV9; abundance: -; j_gene: TRBJ2-2; CDR3nt: TGTGCCAGCAGGCCCTACGGGAGAGGCGGCACCGGGGAGCTGTTTTTT; CDR3aa: CASRPYGRGGTGELFF
d_gene: TRBD2; v_gene: TRBV11-2; abundance: few; j_gene: TRBJ2-5; CDR3nt: TGTGCCAGCAGCCCGACTAGCGGGGGGTCATGGACCCAGTACTTC; CDR3aa: CASSPTSGGSWTQYF
d_gene: -; v_gene: TRBV10-1; abundance: few; j_gene: TRBJ1-3; CDR3nt: TGCGCCAGCAGTGAGCAGGCTGGAAACACCATATATTTT; CDR3aa: CASSEQAGNTIYF
d_gene: TRBD1; v_gene: TRBV7-9; abundance: -; j_gene: TRBJ1-1; CDR3nt: TGTGCCAGCAGCTTAGCATCAGGGGGCACTGAAGCTTTCTTT; CDR3aa: CASSLASGGTEAFF
d_gene: -; v_gene: TRBV2; abundance: -; j_gene: TRBJ1-6; CDR3nt: TGTGCCAGCAGTAAAACAGTAGATAATTCACCCCTCCACTTT; CDR3aa: CASSKTVDNSPLHF
d_gene: -; v_gene: TRBV4-3; abundance: -; j_gene: TRBJ1-1; CDR3nt: TGCGCCAGCAGCCTCAACTGGGGGACTGAAGCTTTCTTT; CDR3aa: CASSLNWGTEAFF
d_gene: -; v_gene: TRBV6-6; abundance: once; j_gene: TRBJ1-2; CDR3nt: TGTGCCAGCAGTTACTCGCCGGAATTTAGTGACTGTGGCTACACCTTC; CDR3aa: CASSYSPEFSDCGYTF
d_gene: -; v_gene: TRBV18; abundance: -; j_gene: TRBJ2-1; CDR3nt: TGTGCCAGCTCACCGCTAGGGAACTACAATGAGCAGTTCTTC; CDR3aa: CASSPLGNYNEQFF
d_gene: -; v_gene: TRBV6-6; abundance: -; j_gene: TRBJ2-3; CDR3nt: TGTGCCAGCAGTTACGTGTCGACTAGCACAGATACGCAGTATTTT; CDR3aa: CASSYVSTSTDTQYF
d_gene: TRBD1; v_gene: TRBV4-3; abundance: -; j_gene: TRBJ2-7; CDR3nt: TGCGCCAGCAGCCAAGATTTGTTTTCTGAGGGGGCGGCCTACGAGCAGTACTTC; CDR3aa: CASSQDLFSEGAAYEQYF
d_gene: -; v_gene: TRBV29-1; abundance: -; j_gene: TRBJ1-4; CDR3nt: TGCAGCGTTGGGACGGACCTTAATGAAAAACTGTTTTTT; CDR3aa: CSVGTDLNEKLFF
d_gene: TRBD2; v_gene: TRBV7-8; abundance: -; j_gene: TRBJ2-1; CDR3nt: TGTGCCAGCAGCTTGGGGTCGGGACTAGCGGGACAAGAGCAGTTCTTC; CDR3aa: CASSLGSGLAGQEQFF
d_gene: TRBD2; v_gene: TRBV5-1; abundance: -; j_gene: TRBJ2-3; CDR3nt: TGCGCCAGCAGCTTGCCCCCGGGACTAGCGGGAGTAGGGACAGATACGCAGTATTTT; CDR3aa: CASSLPPGLAGVGTDTQYF
d_gene: TRBD1; v_gene: TRBV5-6; abundance: -; j_gene: TRBJ1-1; CDR3nt: TGTGCCAGCAGCGCCGGTACCGGGACAGGGGGCACTGAAGCTTTCTTT; CDR3aa: CASSAGTGTGGTEAFF
d_gene: -; v_gene: TRBV19; abundance: few; j_gene: TRBJ1-6; CDR3nt: TGTGCCAGTCTGTTCTCCTATAATTCACCCCTCCACTTT; CDR3aa: CASLFSYNSPLHF
d_gene: -; v_gene: TRBV27; abundance: -; j_gene: TRBJ2-2; CDR3nt: TGTGCCAGCAGTGGCTACATAGCGGAGACGAACACCGGGGAGCTGTTTTTT; CDR3aa: CASSGYIAETNTGELFF
d_gene: -; v_gene: TRBV6-5; abundance: -; j_gene: TRBJ2-3; CDR3nt: TGTGCCAGCAGTTCCCCGGGATCAGATACGCAGTATTTT; CDR3aa: CASSSPGSDTQYF
d_gene: -; v_gene: TRBV5-1; abundance: -; j_gene: TRBJ1-2; CDR3nt: TGCGCCAGCAGCTTGGAGGGGACTGATGGCTACACCTTC; CDR3aa: CASSLEGTDGYTF
d_gene: -; v_gene: TRBV27; abundance: -; j_gene: TRBJ2-5; CDR3nt: TGTGCCAGCAGTTTTGGCCCCCAAGAGACCCAGTACTTC; CDR3aa: CASSFGPQETQYF
d_gene: -; v_gene: TRBV4-3; abundance: -; j_gene: TRBJ1-4; CDR3nt: TGCGCCAGCAGCCAAGATCGATTAGGGAGTAATGAAAAACTGTTTTTT; CDR3aa: CASSQDRLGSNEKLFF
d_gene: -; v_gene: TRBV4-3; abundance: -; j_gene: TRBJ2-1; CDR3nt: TGCGCCAGCAGCCAAGATGGGTGGCGGCGGGATGAGCAGTTCTTC; CDR3aa: CASSQDGWRRDEQFF
d_gene: -; v_gene: TRBV2; abundance: few; j_gene: TRBJ2-1; CDR3nt: TGTGCCAGCAGTTATTCCGACGGGACTGAGCAGTTCTTC; CDR3aa: CASSYSDGTEQFF
d_gene: -; v_gene: TRBV2; abundance: -; j_gene: TRBJ2-5; CDR3nt: TGTGCCAGCAGTGGGAGGGGGAGACAAGAGACCCAGTACTTC; CDR3aa: CASSGRGRQETQYF
d_gene: -; v_gene: TRBV27; abundance: -; j_gene: TRBJ1-2; CDR3nt: TGTGCCAGCAGTCCAAGCAAGAGGGCAGGCTACACCTTC; CDR3aa: CASSPSKRAGYTF
d_gene: TRBD2; v_gene: TRBV29-1; abundance: -; j_gene: TRBJ2-7; CDR3nt: TGCAGCGTTTCCTGGGCGGGAGGGACCTACGAGCAGTACTTC; CDR3aa: CSVSWAGGTYEQYF
d_gene: -; v_gene: TRBV19; abundance: -; j_gene: TRBJ1-2; CDR3nt: TGTGCCAGTAGTCTCAAGGCTCGTGGCTACACCTTC; CDR3aa: CASSLKARGYTF
d_gene: -; v_gene: TRBV6-5; abundance: -; j_gene: TRBJ2-1; CDR3nt: TGTGCCAGCAGTTACACTAGCCCACCTATTTACAATGAGCAGTTCTTC; CDR3aa: CASSYTSPPIYNEQFF